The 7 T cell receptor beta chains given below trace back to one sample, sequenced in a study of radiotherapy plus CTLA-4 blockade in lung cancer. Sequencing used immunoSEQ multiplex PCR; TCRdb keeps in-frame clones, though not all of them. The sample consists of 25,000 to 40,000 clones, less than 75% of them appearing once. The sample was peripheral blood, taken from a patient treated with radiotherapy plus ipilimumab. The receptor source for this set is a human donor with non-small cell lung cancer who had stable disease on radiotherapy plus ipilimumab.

The CDR3 nucleotides are TGTGCCACTTCGGAAGCGGATTCCATTAAAGAGACCCAGTACTTC. It encodes CATSEADSIKETQYF. J is TRBJ2-5 and V is TRBV19, with D perhaps matching TRBD2 (5 bases). V dropped 10 bases and J dropped 3 bases, with 21 bases sitting between them. This CDR3 comprises 15 residues. Per germline, CDR1 LNHDA and CDR2 SQIVND (reference sequence).

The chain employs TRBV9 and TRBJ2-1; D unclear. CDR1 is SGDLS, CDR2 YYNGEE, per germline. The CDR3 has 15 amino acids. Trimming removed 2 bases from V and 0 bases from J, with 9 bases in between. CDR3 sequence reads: CASSVPYSSYNEQFF. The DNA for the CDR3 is TGTGCCAGCAGCGTGCCGTATAGCTCCTACAATGAGCAGTTCTTC.

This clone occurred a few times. Here the CDR3 reads CASTLTGELFF. The CDR3, as DNA: TGTGCCAGCACCCTCACCGGGGAGCTGTTTTTT. V is TRBV6-5 and J is TRBJ2-2; D not resolved. Trimming pared 7 bases from V and 4 bases from J, leaving 4 bases between. From germline, CDR1 is MNHEY and CDR2 SVGAGI. The CDR3 sequence is 11 residues long.

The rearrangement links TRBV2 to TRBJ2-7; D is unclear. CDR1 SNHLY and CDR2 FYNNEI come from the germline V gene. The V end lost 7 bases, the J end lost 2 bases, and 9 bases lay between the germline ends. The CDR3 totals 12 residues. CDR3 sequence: CASKSKPYEQYF. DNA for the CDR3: TGTGCCAGCAAGAGTAAACCCTACGAGCAGTACTTC. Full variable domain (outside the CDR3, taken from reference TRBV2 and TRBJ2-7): EPEVTQTPSHQVTQMGQEVILRCVPISNHLYFYWYRQILGQKVEFLVSFYNNEISEKSEIFDDQFSVERPDGSNFTLKIRSTKLEDSAMYFCASKSKPYEQYFGPGTRLTVT.

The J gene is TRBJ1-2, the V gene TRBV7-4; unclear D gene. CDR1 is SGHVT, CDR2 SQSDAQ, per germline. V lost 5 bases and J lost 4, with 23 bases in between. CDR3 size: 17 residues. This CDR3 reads CASSEPFSARKIYGYTF. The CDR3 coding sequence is TGTGCCAGCAGCGAACCTTTTTCAGCTCGAAAGATCTATGGCTACACCTTC. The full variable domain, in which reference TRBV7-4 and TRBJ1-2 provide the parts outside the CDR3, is GAGVSQSPRYKVAKRGRDVALRCDSISGHVTLYWYRQTLGQGSEVLTYSQSDAQRDKSGRPSGRFSAERPERSVSTLKIQRTEQGDSAVYLCASSEPFSARKIYGYTFGSGTRLTVV.

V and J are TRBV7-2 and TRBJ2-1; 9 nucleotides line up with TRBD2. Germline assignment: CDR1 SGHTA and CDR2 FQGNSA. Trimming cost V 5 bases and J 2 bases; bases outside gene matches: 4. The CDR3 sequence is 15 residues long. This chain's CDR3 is CASSLTSGPYNEQFF. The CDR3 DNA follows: TGTGCCAGCAGCCTAACTAGCGGGCCCTACAATGAGCAGTTCTTC.

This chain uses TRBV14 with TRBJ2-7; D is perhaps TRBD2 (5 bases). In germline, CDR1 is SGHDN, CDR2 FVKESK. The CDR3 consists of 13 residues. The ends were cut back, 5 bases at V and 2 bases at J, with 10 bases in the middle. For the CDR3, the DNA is TGTGCCAGCAGCTCGCAGCGGACCTACGAGCAGTACTTC. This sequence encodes CASSSQRTYEQYF.